This entry lists 12 T cell receptor beta chains sequenced from one sample in a study of cytomegalovirus exposure and HLA in healthy donors. Clones were read by immunoSEQ multiplex PCR, and TCRdb kept only the in-frame ones, dropping some. The sample has 140,000 to 150,000 clones, approximately 94% seen once. Source material: PBMCs. These receptors were taken from a man younger than 30 in good health and CMV-seropositive.

This chain uses TRBV5-1 with TRBJ2-7; 12 nucleotides line up with TRBD2. Germline CDR1 SGHRS, CDR2 YFSETQ. V lost 2 bases and J lost 2; bases outside the gene matches: 5. The CDR3 contains 16 residues. CDR3 in DNA: TGCGCCAGCAGCTTATCGCTAGCGGGAGGGACCTACGAGCAGTACTTC. Its protein product is CASSLSLAGGTYEQYF. Using reference TRBV5-1 and TRBJ2-7 for the parts outside the CDR3, the full variable domain is KAGVTQTPRYLIKTRGQQVTLSCSPISGHRSVSWYQQTPGQGLQFLFEYFSETQRNKGNFPGRFSGRQFSNSRSEMNVSTLELGDSALYLCASSLSLAGGTYEQYFGPGTRLTVT.

The chain is built from TRBV11-2 and TRBJ2-7; D might be TRBD1 (6 bases). CDR3 size: 14 residues. Germline values: CDR1 SGHAT, CDR2 FQNNGV. V was cut by 5 bases and J by 0 bases, with 11 bases left in between. In DNA form, the CDR3 reads TGTGCCAGCAGCCAGACAGGCAGCTCCTACGAGCAGTACTTC. Its translation is CASSQTGSSYEQYF. Complete variable domain (other parts from reference TRBV11-2 and TRBJ2-7): EAGVAQSPRYKIIEKRQSVAFWCNPISGHATLYWYQQILGQGPKLLIQFQNNGVVDDSQLPKDRFSAERLKGVDSTLKIQPAKLEDSAVYLCASSQTGSSYEQYFGPGTRLTVT.

V is TRBV2 and J is TRBJ2-1; the D gene is possibly TRBD1 (6 bases). This CDR3 has 13 residues. V shed 6 bases and J shed 3 bases, with 9 bases lying between them. Per germline, CDR1 SNHLY and CDR2 FYNNEI. The CDR3 DNA reads as TGTGCCAGCAGGGGACAAGACTACAATGAGCAGTTCTTC. Protein: CASRGQDYNEQFF.

The chain links TRBV5-8 to TRBJ2-3; a weak D match, TRBD1 (6 bases). CDR1 and CDR2 from the germline V gene are SGHTS and YDEGEE. Trimming cost V 5 bases and J 0 bases, with 13 bases left between them. CDR3 size: 15 residues. The CDR3 loop reads CASSRQARSTDTQYF. In DNA form, the CDR3 reads TGTGCCAGCAGTCGACAGGCTCGCAGCACAGATACGCAGTATTTT.

The chain joins TRBV4-1 to TRBJ2-7, with TRBD1 matching over 8 bases. CDR3 size: 15 residues. V shed 4 bases, J shed 5 bases, and the junction held 10 bases outside the gene matches. CDR1 and CDR2 (germline): MGHRA, YSYEKL. CDR3 residues: CASSPSDRGNDEQYF. The CDR3 bases are TGCGCCAGCAGCCCATCTGACAGGGGAAACGACGAGCAGTACTTC.

This chain uses TRBV7-2 with TRBJ2-7; 11 bases align to TRBD2. The CDR3 is 14 amino acids. From germline, CDR1 is SGHTA and CDR2 FQGNSA. V shed 4 bases and J 4 bases; nucleotides not matched to a gene: 3. The CDR3 loop reads CASSSTSGTYEQYF. In nucleotides, the CDR3 is TGTGCCAGCAGCTCGACTAGCGGGACTTACGAGCAGTACTTC.

This chain connects TRBV2 to TRBJ2-4; TRBD2 might be the D (6 bases). From germline, CDR1 is SNHLY and CDR2 FYNNEI. V lost 5 bases and J lost 16, with 15 bases in between. This CDR3 spans 11 amino acids. The CDR3 sequence is CASSPLGGLYF. CDR3 bases: TGTGCCAGCAGTCCTTTGGGGGGACTTTACTTC.

V usage is TRBV19 and J usage is TRBJ2-5; D not resolved. The CDR3 is made up of 12 amino acids. Germline V gene sequence: CDR1 LNHDA, CDR2 SQIVND (reference sequence). V lost 4 bases to trimming and J lost 0 bases, with 3 bases between them. CDR3 nucleotides: TGTGCCAGTAGTAGTAACCAAGAGACCCAGTACTTC. This gives the protein CASSSNQETQYF. The full variable domain, in which reference TRBV19 and TRBJ2-5 provide the parts outside the CDR3, is DGGITQSPKYLFRKEGQNVTLSCEQNLNHDAMYWYRQDPGQGLRLIYYSQIVNDFQKGDIAEGYSVSREKKESFPLTVTSAQKNPTAFYLCASSSNQETQYFGPGTRLLVL.

In its sample, this clone was seen once. This chain links TRBV28 with TRBJ2-2; D might be TRBD2 (6 bases). The CDR3 totals 15 residues. Germline V lookup: CDR1 MDHEN, CDR2 SYDVKM. The V end lost 0 bases, the J end lost 4 bases, and 9 bases lay between the germline ends. The CDR3 sequence is CASSLWGGSTGELFF. The CDR3 DNA is TGTGCCAGCAGTTTATGGGGAGGATCCACCGGGGAGCTGTTTTTT.

This clone has a single count. The chain recombines TRBV5-1 with TRBJ2-5; maybe TRBD1 (7 bases). The V gene lost 6 bases and the J gene lost 4 bases, with 16 bases spanning the gap. This CDR3 is 14 amino acids long. Germline assignment: CDR1 SGHRS and CDR2 YFSETQ. The DNA of the CDR3 is TGCGCCAGCACATCAGGGGGACTGGGAGAGACCCAGTACTTC. Amino acids: CASTSGGLGETQYF.

V and J are TRBV6-1 and TRBJ2-3; D might be TRBD1 (5 bases). The CDR3 is made up of 14 amino acids. Germline values: CDR1 MNHNS, CDR2 SASEGT. V was shortened by 6 bases and J by 6 bases, with 16 bases between the two germline ends. In DNA, the CDR3 is TGTGCCAGCAGCTCAGGGCTTCCTAGGGATACGCAGTATTTT. Its protein is CASSSGLPRDTQYF.

V usage is TRBV11-2 and J usage is TRBJ2-7; perhaps TRBD1 as D (6 bases). Per germline, CDR1 SGHAT and CDR2 FQNNGV. V was clipped by 4 bases and J by 3 bases, with 22 bases between them. This CDR3 region has 17 residues. The CDR3, as DNA: TGTGCCAGCAGCTGGGGCCTACAGGGTTCTCAAAACTACGAGCAGTACTTC. It codes for CASSWGLQGSQNYEQYF.